This T cell receptor (beta chain) was recovered during a study of regulatory T cells in long-lasting Graves disease. Time point described: newly diagnosed GD, antithyroid drugs for less than 3 months. After RNA was extracted from PBMCs, the TCR library was made from it. Enrollment of patients was through an endocrinology department in Xi'an, China. The CDR3 runs 14 residues. CDR1 is MGHRA, CDR2 YSYEKL, per germline. Trimming took 3 bases from V and 3 from J, leaving 12 bases between them. CDR3 regions were amplified by Arm-PCR using iRepertoire HTBI primers to build TCR beta libraries. TCRdb passed the multiplex PCR reads through MiXCR, listing each CDR3 protein once. The sample contains 420,000 or so distinct CDR3 sequences, about 17% of which appear only once. This clonotype was observed many times. In addition, the sample was reused for a study of T cells in Graves' hyperthyroidism and ophthalmopathy. According to that study: The study left out patients who had uncontrolled infection, other autoimmune disease, pregnancy or lactation.

The sequence was collected from a woman aged 18-35 years with Graves disease. The chain uses TRBV4-1 and TRBJ2-7, with no clear D. This material consisted of peripheral blood mononuclear cells (PBMCs), taken at new diagnosis, from a patient treated with antithyroid drugs. Here the CDR3 DNA reads TGCGCCAGCAGCCACGGCCCGACCGACTACGAGCAGTACTTC. This gives the protein CASSHGPTDYEQYF.